This paragraph reports one T cell receptor beta chain. The antigen remains unidentified. The sample is drawn from a study of cytomegalovirus exposure and HLA in healthy donors. Whole-study findings and limits: CMV serostatus was the sole immune exposure information available.

The PCR had 60 Vbeta and 13 Jbeta primers. Assay used: immunoSEQ multiplex PCR; TCRdb lists only in-frame clones, some missing. The table includes over 100,000 clones, almost 80% detected once. The V segment lost 3 bases and the J segment 5 bases; nucleotides outside the gene matches: 5. The CDR3 is 15 residues long. From germline, CDR1 is SGHRS and CDR2 YFSETQ. The TCR comes from a man in his 60s in good health and CMV-seropositive. Sequenced sample: PBMCs. The chain uses TRBV5-1 and TRBJ1-4; 9 positions agree with TRBD1. CDR3: CASSSTGTGNEKLFF. In DNA form, the CDR3 reads TGCGCCAGCAGCTCGACCGGGACAGGGAATGAAAAACTGTTTTTT. The complete variable domain, with remaining parts taken from reference TRBV5-1 and TRBJ1-4, reads KAGVTQTPRYLIKTRGQQVTLSCSPISGHRSVSWYQQTPGQGLQFLFEYFSETQRNKGNFPGRFSGRQFSNSRSEMNVSTLELGDSALYLCASSSTGTGNEKLFFGSGTQLSVL.